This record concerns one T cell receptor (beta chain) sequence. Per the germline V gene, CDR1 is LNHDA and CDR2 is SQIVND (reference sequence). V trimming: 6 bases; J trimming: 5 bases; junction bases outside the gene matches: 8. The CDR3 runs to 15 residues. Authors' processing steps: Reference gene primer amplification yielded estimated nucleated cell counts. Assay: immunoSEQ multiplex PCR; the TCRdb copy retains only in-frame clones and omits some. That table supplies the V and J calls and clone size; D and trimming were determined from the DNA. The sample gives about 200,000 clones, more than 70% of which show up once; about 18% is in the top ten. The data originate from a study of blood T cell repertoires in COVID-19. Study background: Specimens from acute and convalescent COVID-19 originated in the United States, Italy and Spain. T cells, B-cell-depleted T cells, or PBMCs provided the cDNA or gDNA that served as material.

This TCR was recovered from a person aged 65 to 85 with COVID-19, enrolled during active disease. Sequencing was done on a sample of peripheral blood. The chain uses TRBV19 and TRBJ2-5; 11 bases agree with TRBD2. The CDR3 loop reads CASSTIAGGGETQYF. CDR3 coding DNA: TGTGCCAGTAGCACCATAGCGGGAGGGGGCGAGACCCAGTACTTC.